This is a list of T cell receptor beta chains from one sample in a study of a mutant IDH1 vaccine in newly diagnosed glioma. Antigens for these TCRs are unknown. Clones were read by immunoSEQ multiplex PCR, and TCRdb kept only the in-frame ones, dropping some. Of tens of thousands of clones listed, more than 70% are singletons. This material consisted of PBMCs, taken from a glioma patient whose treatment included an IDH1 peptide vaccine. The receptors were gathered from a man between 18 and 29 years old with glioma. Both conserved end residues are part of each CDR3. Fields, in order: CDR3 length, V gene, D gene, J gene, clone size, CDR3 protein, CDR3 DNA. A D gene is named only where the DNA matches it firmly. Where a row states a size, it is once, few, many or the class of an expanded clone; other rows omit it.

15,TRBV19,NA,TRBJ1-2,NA,CASREGPHGFYGYTF,TGTGCCAGTAGAGAGGGGCCCCATGGATTCTATGGCTACACCTTC
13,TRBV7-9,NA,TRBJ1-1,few,CASSLGGGGGAFF,TGTGCCAGCAGCTTAGGCGGGGGGGGCGGAGCTTTCTTT
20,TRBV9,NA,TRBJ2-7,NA,CASSVARRSGGQGNAYEQYF,TGTGCCAGCAGCGTAGCCCGGCGGAGCGGGGGACAGGGAAATGCCTACGAGCAGTACTTC
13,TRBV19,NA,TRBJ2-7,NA,CASSIQWRYEQYF,TGTGCCAGTAGTATCCAGTGGCGGTACGAGCAGTACTTC
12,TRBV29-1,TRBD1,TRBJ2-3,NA,CSVGQGSDTQYF,TGCAGCGTAGGACAGGGGTCAGATACGCAGTATTTT
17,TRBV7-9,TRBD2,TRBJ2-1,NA,CASSPLGGRGWDNEQFF,TGTGCCAGCAGCCCATTGGGCGGGAGGGGATGGGACAATGAGCAGTTCTTC
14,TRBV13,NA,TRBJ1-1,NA,CASRKGRGRTEAFF,TGTGCCAGCAGGAAAGGGCGGGGCCGCACTGAAGCTTTCTTT
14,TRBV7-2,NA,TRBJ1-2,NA,CASSLERGSYGYTF,TGTGCCAGCAGCTTAGAGCGCGGATCCTATGGCTACACCTTC
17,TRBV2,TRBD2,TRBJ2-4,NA,CASSGRLAGIAKNIQYF,TGTGCCAGCAGTGGCCGACTAGCGGGAATAGCCAAAAACATTCAGTACTTC
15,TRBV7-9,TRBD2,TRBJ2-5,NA,CASSSVRGGRETQYF,TGTGCCAGCAGCTCCGTTCGGGGGGGGCGAGAGACCCAGTACTTC
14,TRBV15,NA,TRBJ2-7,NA,CATSRPGGLYEQYF,TGTGCCACCAGCAGACCTGGGGGACTCTACGAGCAGTACTTC
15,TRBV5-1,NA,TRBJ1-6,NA,CASSLGSSYNSPLHF,TGCGCCAGCAGTCTTGGGAGCTCCTATAATTCACCCCTCCACTTT
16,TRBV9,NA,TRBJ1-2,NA,CASSVGSTSLGSGYTF,TGTGCCAGCAGCGTAGGTAGTACTTCCCTGGGTAGTGGCTACACCTTC
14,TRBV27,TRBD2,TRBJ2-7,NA,CASRTGTSGNEQYF,TGTGCCAGCAGAACCGGGACTAGCGGGAACGAGCAGTACTTC
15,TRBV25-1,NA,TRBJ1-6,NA,CASSPVNGAGSPLHF,TGTGCCAGCAGCCCGGTCAACGGGGCAGGCTCACCCCTCCACTTT
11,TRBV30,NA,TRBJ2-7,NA,CAWSGGYEQYF,TGTGCCTGGAGTGGAGGGTACGAGCAGTACTTC
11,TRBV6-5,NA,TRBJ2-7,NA,CASNQGGEQYF,TGTGCCAGCAACCAGGGAGGCGAGCAGTACTTC
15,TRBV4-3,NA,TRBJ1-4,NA,CASSRETGRNEKLFF,TGCGCCAGCAGCCGAGAAACAGGGAGAAATGAAAAACTGTTTTTT
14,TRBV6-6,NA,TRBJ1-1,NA,CASSYSGQATEAFF,TGTGCCAGCAGTTACTCGGGGCAGGCCACTGAAGCTTTCTTT
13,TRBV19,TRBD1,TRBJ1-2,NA,CASRLDRAYGYTF,TGTGCCAGTAGACTCGACAGGGCTTATGGCTACACCTTC
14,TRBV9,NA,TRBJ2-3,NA,CASSPTGSTDTQYF,TGTGCCAGCAGCCCGACGGGCTCCACAGATACGCAGTATTTT
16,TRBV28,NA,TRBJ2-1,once,CASSFPLGSSYNEQFF,TGTGCCAGCAGTTTTCCACTCGGAAGCTCCTACAATGAGCAGTTCTTC